The next 26 T cell receptor beta chains were all read from a single sample in a study of T-cell memory formation after mild COVID-19. TCRdb analysed the 5' RACE reads with MiXCR anew, one entry per CDR3 protein. The sample lists 280,000 or so distinct CDR3 sequences, over 7% occurring once. Sequencing input: PBMCs or a T cell subset sorted from them (not recorded which). The receptor set was obtained from a man between 18 and 35 years old who had mild COVID-19 (a few samples of this study predate the infection). Cell type and time point are not known.

The gene calls are TRBV5-1 and TRBJ2-7; tentative D call: TRBD1 (6 bases). The CDR3 consists of 16 residues. V shed 5 bases and J shed 0 bases, with 18 bases lying between them. Germline V gives CDR1 SGHRS, CDR2 YFSETQ. CDR3 residues: CASRASSGALSYEQYF. CDR3 sequence (DNA): TGCGCCAGCAGAGCGTCGTCAGGGGCGCTCTCCTACGAGCAGTACTTC.

There are a few counts of this clonotype. The V gene is TRBV14, the J gene TRBJ1-2; unclear D gene. CDR1 and CDR2 from the germline V gene are SGHDN and FVKESK. Trimming shortened V by 0 bases and J by 4 bases, and 9 bases separated the two germline ends. This CDR3 is 14 amino acids long. DNA of the CDR3: TGTGCCAGCAGCCAAGATCACAGATTCTATGGCTACACCTTC. This codes for CASSQDHRFYGYTF.

This clonotype showed up just a few times. J is TRBJ2-5 and V is TRBV4-1, with D perhaps TRBD1 or TRBD2 (6 bases each). V was clipped by 1 base and J by 5 bases, with 14 bases between them. This CDR3 is built from 15 residues. CDR1 and CDR2 from the germline V gene are MGHRA and YSYEKL. The chain's CDR3 is CASSQVEGGRETQYF. CDR3 DNA sequence: TGCGCCAGCAGCCAAGTAGAAGGGGGGCGGGAGACCCAGTACTTC.

This clonotype was seen a handful of times. The V and J genes are TRBV30 and TRBJ1-1; maybe TRBD1 (5 bases). V lost 4 bases to trimming and J lost 11 bases, with 14 bases between them. Germline assignment: CDR1 GTSNPN and CDR2 SVGIG (reference sequence). The CDR3 runs 11 residues. The CDR3 coding sequence is TGTGCCTGGACCCGGGGGGTGGGGGCTTTCTTT. The encoded protein is CAWTRGVGAFF.

This clonotype has a handful of counts. The chain couples TRBV27 to TRBJ1-2; D is ambiguous. V was clipped by 7 bases and J by 4 bases, with 16 bases between them. The V gene's germline CDR1 is MNHEY and CDR2 SMNVEV (reference sequence). The CDR3 is 14 residues long. In DNA form, the CDR3 reads TGTGCCAGCAAGGAGGGAGATCGGGGCTATGGCTACACCTTC. Protein product: CASKEGDRGYGYTF.

This clonotype was detected a few times. This sequence joins TRBV7-2 and TRBJ2-1, with 12 bases matching TRBD2. V lost 5 bases, J lost 1 base, and 9 bases stayed unmatched. CDR1 and CDR2 from the germline V gene are SGHTA and FQGNSA. The CDR3 is made up of 18 amino acids. The CDR3 nucleotides read TGTGCCAGCAGCCTTTCGGGACTAGCGGGCTTTTCCTACAATGAGCAGTTCTTC. Its protein product is CASSLSGLAGFSYNEQFF.

This clonotype has ten or more counts. The V and J genes are TRBV18 and TRBJ1-3, with D maybe TRBD1 (6 bases). This CDR3 has 16 residues. V was cut by 3 bases and J by 0 bases, with 12 bases left in between. The germline gives CDR1 KGHSH, CDR2 LQKENI. CDR3 in amino acids: CASSPSQGFSGNTIYF. The CDR3 DNA follows: TGTGCCAGCTCACCGTCCCAGGGGTTCTCTGGAAACACCATATATTTT.

This clonotype was counted at least ten times. The J gene is TRBJ2-1, the V gene TRBV5-1; 8 bases agree with TRBD1. V trimming: 7 bases; J trimming: 7 bases; junction bases outside the gene matches: 4. CDR1 and CDR2 (germline): SGHRS, YFSETQ. This CDR3 is built from 12 residues. CDR3 sequence: CASSDRGNEQFF. The CDR3 DNA sequence: TGCGCCAGCTCCGACAGGGGAAATGAGCAGTTCTTC. The full variable domain, in which reference TRBV5-1 and TRBJ2-1 provide the parts outside the CDR3, is KAGVTQTPRYLIKTRGQQVTLSCSPISGHRSVSWYQQTPGQGLQFLFEYFSETQRNKGNFPGRFSGRQFSNSRSEMNVSTLELGDSALYLCASSDRGNEQFFGPGTRLTVL.

The chain uses TRBV24-1 and TRBJ2-2, with D possibly called TRBD1 or TRBD2 (5 bases each). V shed 2 bases and J shed 8 bases, with 11 bases lying between them. CDR3 size: 14 residues. The V gene's germline CDR1 is KGHDR and CDR2 SFDVKD. CDR3: CATSDSQGPGELFF. The CDR3 DNA is TGTGCCACCAGTGATTCTCAGGGACCTGGGGAGCTGTTTTTT.

The sample holds many counts of this clonotype. The chain joins TRBV12-3 or TRBV12-4 to TRBJ1-2, with D possibly TRBD1 on 5 matching bases. This CDR3 is built from 12 residues. Trimming stripped 5 bases from V and 6 bases from J, with 10 bases between. CDR3 nucleotides: TGTGCCAGCAGTCCACTAGGGGATGGCTACACCTTC. Residues: CASSPLGDGYTF.

This clonotype was observed a handful of times. This clone may be a read error of a much larger clone one base away. The chain joins TRBV6-4 to TRBJ2-3; 9 positions match TRBD2. The CDR3 has 15 residues. Germline CDR1 is MRHNA and CDR2 is SNTAGT. The DNA of the CDR3 is TGTGCCAGCAGTGAGGGTAGCGGGGGCACAGATACGCATTATTTT. The encoded protein is CASSEGSGGTDTHYF.

This chain links TRBV2 with TRBJ2-1; no reliable D call. V lost 9 bases to trimming and J lost 7 bases, with 16 bases between them. CDR1 and CDR2 (germline): SNHLY, FYNNEI. This CDR3 is built from 13 residues. Here the CDR3 reads CARTPPGYNEQFF. CDR3 DNA: TGTGCCAGGACCCCTCCCGGTTATAATGAGCAGTTCTTC. The whole variable domain, remainder taken from reference TRBV2 and TRBJ2-1, is EPEVTQTPSHQVTQMGQEVILRCVPISNHLYFYWYRQILGQKVEFLVSFYNNEISEKSEIFDDQFSVERPDGSNFTLKIRSTKLEDSAMYFCARTPPGYNEQFFGPGTRLTVL.

The rearrangement joins TRBV2 to TRBJ2-6, with a weak D call TRBD2 (5 bases). Germline V gene lookup returns CDR1 SNHLY and CDR2 FYNNEI. The CDR3 extends over 13 amino acids. Trimming stripped 11 bases from V and 1 base from J, with 9 bases between. CDR3 DNA: TGTGCCGCCCGAGGGTCTGGGGCCAACGTCCTGACTTTC. It yields the protein CAARGSGANVLTF.

V is TRBV5-1 and J is TRBJ2-7, with D perhaps given as TRBD1 or TRBD2 (5 bases each). The CDR3 extends over 14 amino acids. CDR1 is SGHRS and CDR2 is YFSETQ in the germline V gene. Deletions cut 0 bases from V and 4 bases from J, with 11 bases between. CDR3 bases: TGCGCCAGCAGCTTGGAATCGGGACCGTACGAGCAGTACGTC. This codes for CASSLESGPYEQYV.

The V gene is TRBV7-7, the J gene TRBJ2-2; TRBD2 is a possible D gene (5 bases). Germline V gives CDR1 SSHAT, CDR2 FNYEAQ (reference sequence). V was cut by 6 bases and J by 1 base, with 15 bases left in between. The CDR3 is 16 amino acids. The CDR3 region has the DNA TGTGCCAGCAGTCCAGCCCCTAGCATGAACACCGGGGAGCTGTTTTTT. Its translation: CASSPAPSMNTGELFF.

This clonotype was seen at least ten times. The rearrangement joins TRBV6-2 or TRBV6-3 to TRBJ1-5; 10 bases are shared with TRBD1. Germline V gene lookup returns CDR1 MNHEY and CDR2 SVGEGT. Losses at the gene ends were 6 bases for V and 4 bases for J; bases not matched to a gene: 3. The CDR3 runs to 14 residues. The CDR3, as DNA: TGTGCCAGCAGCCCGGGACAGGGGAATCAGCCCCAGCATTTT. This encodes CASSPGQGNQPQHF.

This clonotype was detected a few times. The chain is built from TRBV7-2 and TRBJ2-5, with D unresolved. Trimming left V 3 bases short and J 5 bases short, with 10 bases between. Germline V gene sequence: CDR1 SGHTA, CDR2 FQGNSA. This CDR3 has 13 amino acids. The CDR3, as DNA: TGTGCCAGCAGCTTCATGTCCAGGGAGACCCAGTACTTC. Its protein product is CASSFMSRETQYF.

There are a few counts of this clonotype. The chain joins TRBV5-1 to TRBJ2-2, with no clear D. The CDR3 totals 15 residues. The germline V and J ends were trimmed by 4 bases and 4 bases, with 14 bases remaining between them. The germline gives CDR1 SGHRS, CDR2 YFSETQ. CDR3 bases: TGCGCCAGCAGCAGCCCCCTGACGGGCACCGGGGAGCTGTTTTTT. This codes for CASSSPLTGTGELFF.

The chain uses TRBV12-3 or TRBV12-4 and TRBJ1-2; weak D call: TRBD1 (5 bases). There are 14 residues in the CDR3. Trimming took off 4 bases at V and 0 bases at J, with 9 bases between the two ends. CDR3 bases: TGTGCCAGCAGTTCCAGGGAGACTAACTATGGCTACACCTTC. Amino acid sequence: CASSSRETNYGYTF.

There are a few counts of this clonotype. The chain uses TRBV7-2 and TRBJ1-1; the match to TRBD1 covers 7 bases. The CDR3 loop spans 14 amino acids. The germline CDR1 and CDR2 sequences are SGHTA and FQGNSA. After removal of 8 bases from V and 5 bases from J, the junction contained 11 bases not matched to a gene. This CDR3 reads CASRRQGVMTEAFF. CDR3 sequence (DNA): TGTGCCAGCCGGCGGCAGGGGGTCATGACTGAAGCTTTCTTT.

The chain joins TRBV7-9 to TRBJ1-1, with D unclear. V lost 5 bases to trimming and J lost 1 base, with 14 bases between them. The CDR3 runs to 15 residues. The V gene's germline CDR1 is SEHNR and CDR2 FQNEAQ (reference sequence). CDR3 residues: CASSTTMAGNTEAFF. The CDR3 nucleotides are TGTGCCAGCAGCACTACAATGGCAGGGAACACTGAAGCTTTCTTT. Using reference TRBV7-9 and TRBJ1-1 for the parts outside the CDR3, the full variable domain is DTGVSQNPRHKITKRGQNVTFRCDPISEHNRLYWYRQTLGQGPEFLTYFQNEAQLEKSRLLSDRFSAERPKGSFSTLEIQRTEQGDSAMYLCASSTTMAGNTEAFFGQGTRLTVV.

V and J are TRBV20-1 and TRBJ2-3; weak D call: TRBD1 (6 bases). V dropped 3 bases and J dropped 6 bases, with 13 bases sitting between them. CDR1 and CDR2 from the germline V gene are DFQATT and SNEGSKA (reference sequence). This CDR3 is 13 amino acids long. CDR3 protein: CSASPQGPDTQYF. The CDR3 nucleotides read TGCAGTGCTAGTCCACAGGGTCCGGATACGCAGTATTTT.

The sample holds many counts of this clonotype. A junction boundary mismatches the germline segment, possibly from a read error. The CDR3, as DNA: TGTGCCAGCAGCGTAACCCCCTTAGCGGAAGCGGCGGCCGGGGAGCTGTTTTTT. It encodes CASSVTPLAEAAAGELFF. The chain links TRBV7-3 to TRBJ2-2; maybe TRBD2 (6 bases). CDR3 length: 18 residues. CDR1 SGHTA and CDR2 FQGTGA come from the germline V gene.

The chain uses TRBV20-1 and TRBJ2-5; D is undetermined. V lost 1 base and J 5 bases, leaving 14 bases between the germline ends. The CDR3 covers 14 residues. Germline CDR1 reads DFQATT; CDR2 reads SNEGSKA (reference sequence). The CDR3 sequence is CSARVGPTTETQYF. The CDR3 nucleotides read TGCAGTGCTAGAGTTGGCCCAACGACGGAGACCCAGTACTTC.

The rearrangement uses TRBV4-3 and TRBJ2-2; D perhaps matches TRBD2 (5 bases). This CDR3 has 18 residues. Germline CDR1 and CDR2: LGHNA and YSLEER. V shed 0 bases and J shed 5 bases, with 19 bases lying between them. The DNA for the CDR3 is TGCGCCAGCAGCCAAGAGAGGGCGGCTCCCCTTAATACCGGGGAGCTGTTTTTT. Translated, it gives CASSQERAAPLNTGELFF.

The chain carries TRBV24-1 and TRBJ1-1; D unclear. This CDR3 has 14 amino acids. CDR1 KGHDR and CDR2 SFDVKD come from the germline V gene. Trimming took 4 bases from V and 2 from J, leaving 10 bases between them. CDR3 DNA sequence: TGTGCCACCAGTGACCCACGCGCAAACACTGAAGCTTTCTTT. Protein: CATSDPRANTEAFF.